These T cell receptor beta chains were read from a single sample in a study of blood T cells in healthy people across ages. TCRdb recomputed calls from the 5' RACE reads with MiXCR, one row per CDR3 protein. Of 900,000 to 950,000 distinct CDR3 sequences detected, 25% to 30% appear once; the ten largest clones hold roughly 10%. This sample was also put to use in a study of T cells of mothers and their children.

The sample was blood. These receptors originate from a woman aged 40 to 50 in good health. Each CDR3 is given with its conserved first and last residue. A D gene is named only where the DNA matches it firmly. Clone size is shown for a subset of rows, as once, few, many or a class of expanded clone.

V gene,D gene,J gene,clone size,CDR3 DNA,CDR3 protein
TRBV5-1,-,TRBJ2-7,few,TGCGCCAGCAGCTTGATAGGGCAGGGTGGTTACGAGCAGTACTTC,CASSLIGQGGYEQYF
TRBV29-1,-,TRBJ2-5,many,TGCAGCGTTGAAGCCGCACGGCCCGAGACCCAGTACTTC,CSVEAARPETQYF
TRBV3-1,TRBD2,TRBJ2-1,few,TGTGCCAGCAGCCACCTTAGCGGGGGGTCCTACAATGAGCAGTTCTTC,CASSHLSGGSYNEQFF
TRBV28,-,TRBJ2-7,-,TGTGCCAGCAGTTTACAACGGGGGAGTTGGTACGAGCAGTACTTC,CASSLQRGSWYEQYF
TRBV28,-,TRBJ2-5,-,TGTGCCAGCAGTTCTGGACAGAGGATGGAGACCCAGTACTTC,CASSSGQRMETQYF
TRBV25-1,-,TRBJ2-7,many,TGTGCCAGCAGCGTGGGGAGCCACGAGCAGTACTTC,CASSVGSHEQYF
TRBV14,-,TRBJ2-5,-,TGTGCCAGCAGCCAAGATCGGCTTACCCGAGGGGGGACCCAGTACTTC,CASSQDRLTRGGTQYF
TRBV6-6,TRBD2,TRBJ2-7,many,TGTGCCAGCAGTGGCGTCACTAGCGGTGGAAGCTACGAGCAGTACTTC,CASSGVTSGGSYEQYF
TRBV2,-,TRBJ2-3,few,TGTGCCAGCATAGGAGGGGGGTCGACTAGCACAGATACGCAGTATTTT,CASIGGGSTSTDTQYF
TRBV5-1,-,TRBJ1-4,few,TGCGCCAGCAGCTTGATTGGCGGAGGGGGAGATGAAAAACTGTTTTTT,CASSLIGGGGDEKLFF
TRBV7-2,-,TRBJ2-3,many,TGTGCCAGCAGGCGCACAGATACGCAGTATTTT,CASRRTDTQYF
TRBV28,-,TRBJ2-1,-,TGTGCCAGCAGTCCGGGGAGGAATGGGCAGTTCTTC,CASSPGRNGQFF
TRBV12-3/TRBV12-4,-,TRBJ2-1,-,TGTGCCAGCAGTTTATCCCCGGCCGTCTACAATGAGCAGTTCTTC,CASSLSPAVYNEQFF
TRBV30,-,TRBJ2-5,-,TGTGCCTGGAGTATGGAAGAGACCCAGTACTTC,CAWSMEETQYF
TRBV6-6,-,TRBJ2-3,many,TGTGCCAGCAGTTACGGCAGGGGAGGTACAGATACGCAGTATTTT,CASSYGRGGTDTQYF
TRBV5-1,-,TRBJ2-7,many,TGCGCCAGCAGACTTGGAGTGGAGGGATTACGGTCCTACGAGCAGTACTTC,CASRLGVEGLRSYEQYF
TRBV7-2,TRBD1,TRBJ2-2,few,TGTGCCAGCAGCTCCGGGACAGGCACCGGGGAGCTGTTTTTT,CASSSGTGTGELFF
TRBV20-1,-,TRBJ2-7,many,TGCAGTGCTAGAGGGACTTACTACGAGCAGTACTTC,CSARGTYYEQYF
TRBV5-1,-,TRBJ2-7,-,TGCGCCAGCAGCTTGGGTGCAGGGTTAATTTACGAGCAGTACTTC,CASSLGAGLIYEQYF
TRBV10-3,-,TRBJ2-1,-,TGTGCCGTCAGTGAGACCCTGGTTGGGATCGATGAGCAGTTCTTC,CAVSETLVGIDEQFF
TRBV7-2,-,TRBJ2-7,many,TGTGCCAGCAGCTGGGGGGGGCGCTTCGAGCAGTACTTC,CASSWGGRFEQYF
TRBV12-3/TRBV12-4,TRBD2,TRBJ2-1,many,TGTGCCAGCAGCATTCTTAGCGGGGGGTACAATGAGCAGTTCTTC,CASSILSGGYNEQFF
TRBV28,-,TRBJ2-7,many,TGTGCCAGCAGTTTTAGCGCCTACGAGCAGTACTTC,CASSFSAYEQYF
TRBV12-3/TRBV12-4,TRBD1,TRBJ2-1,many,TGTGCCAGCACCAATAGGGACAGGGGGCCGGGCGAGCAGTTCTTC,CASTNRDRGPGEQFF
TRBV20-1,-,TRBJ1-1,once,TGCAGTGCCAGAGGCGGCAGGACCCACACTGAAGCTTTCTTT,CSARGGRTHTEAFF
TRBV7-8,TRBD1,TRBJ2-1,many,TGTGCCAGCAGCTTAGCGGGACAGGGGTCGGGGTACAATGAGCAGTTCTTC,CASSLAGQGSGYNEQFF
TRBV7-9,-,TRBJ1-5,-,TGTGCCAGCAGCTTACTGCCTGCGGGGGCTCATGCGGGGCCCCAGCATTTT,CASSLLPAGAHAGPQHF
TRBV4-1,-,TRBJ2-3,few,TGCGCCAGCAGCCAGACAGCTTCTGGAGGGATTGAGACAGATACGCAGTATTTT,CASSQTASGGIETDTQYF
TRBV12-3/TRBV12-4,-,TRBJ2-1,few,TGTGCCAGCACCGAGGTGGAGTCCAATGAGCAGTTCTTC,CASTEVESNEQFF
TRBV4-3,-,TRBJ2-1,-,TGCGCCAGCAGCCAGTCCACACCGGGTCGGTGGTCCTACAATGAGCAGTTCTTC,CASSQSTPGRWSYNEQFF
TRBV7-2,TRBD1,TRBJ2-7,many,TGTGCCAGCAGCGCGGACAGGGGATTCTACGAGCAGTACTTC,CASSADRGFYEQYF
TRBV28,TRBD2,TRBJ2-7,few,TGTGCCAGCAGTCCCTATCCTAGCGGGGGCCGTTTCGAGCAGTACTTC,CASSPYPSGGRFEQYF
TRBV12-3/TRBV12-4,-,TRBJ2-7,many,TGTGCCAGGACAGAGTTCCGGGGGCCCGCGGAGCAGTACTTC,CARTEFRGPAEQYF
TRBV12-3/TRBV12-4,TRBD2,TRBJ2-1,-,TGTGCCAGCAGCCGCAGACTAGCGGGGGGGGATGAGCAGTTCTTC,CASSRRLAGGDEQFF
TRBV19,TRBD2,TRBJ2-5,-,TGTGCCAGTAGTTTATTACTAGCGGGCGAAGAGACCCAGTACTTC,CASSLLLAGEETQYF
TRBV20-1,-,TRBJ2-3,-,TGCAGTGCCAATGACTGGCCCACAGATACGCAGTATTTT,CSANDWPTDTQYF
TRBV5-1,TRBD2,TRBJ2-1,few,TGCGCCAGCAGCTATAACGGGGGGGTAGAGCCCTACAATGAGCAGTTCTTC,CASSYNGGVEPYNEQFF
TRBV4-3,-,TRBJ2-7,-,TGCGCCAGCAGCCAAGGGTTCAAGGTGGGGGGCGTCAACTTCTACGAGCAGTACTTC,CASSQGFKVGGVNFYEQYF
TRBV11-3,TRBD2,TRBJ2-1,-,TGTGCCAGCAGCTTAGGGCCGCCGGGGGGCTCCTACAATGAGCAGTTCTTC,CASSLGPPGGSYNEQFF
TRBV12-3/TRBV12-4,-,TRBJ1-2,many,TGTGCCAGCAGCCCCTTGAGGATGAGGGGAAGGTATGGCTACACCTTC,CASSPLRMRGRYGYTF
TRBV3-1,-,TRBJ2-7,many,TGTGCCAGCAGCCAAATCGACCCCTACGAGCGGTACTTC,CASSQIDPYERYF
TRBV7-9,-,TRBJ2-7,many,TGTGCCAGCAACGCGGGGCACTCCTACGAGCAGTACTTC,CASNAGHSYEQYF
TRBV2,-,TRBJ1-6,few,TGTGCCAGCATTCGAACGAGCTCCTATAATTCACCCCTCCACTTT,CASIRTSSYNSPLHF
TRBV7-3,-,TRBJ2-1,few,TGTGCCAGCAGCTTAACGGGGCTAGCGCTCAATGAGCAGTTCTTC,CASSLTGLALNEQFF
TRBV15,-,TRBJ2-1,many,TGTGCCACCAGCAGAACGCCAGGCAATGAGCAGTTCTTC,CATSRTPGNEQFF
TRBV5-1,-,TRBJ2-2,-,TGCGCCAGCAGCTTGGGGCCCAGGTCGGGGGACACCGGGGAGCTGTTTTTT,CASSLGPRSGDTGELFF
TRBV7-2,-,TRBJ2-7,-,TGTGCCAGCAGCTTAGCGGGGCTGGACGAGGTCATGCGGGAGCAGTACTTC,CASSLAGLDEVMREQYF
TRBV7-2,TRBD1,TRBJ2-7,many,TGTGCCAGCAGCCCCGTGACAGGGGGATACGAGCAGTACTTC,CASSPVTGGYEQYF
TRBV9,-,TRBJ2-1,-,TGTGCCAGCAGCGCCCTCCCGGTCCAGGAAGGGTACGAGCAGTTCTTC,CASSALPVQEGYEQFF
TRBV3-1,TRBD1,TRBJ2-5,-,TGTGCCAGCAGCCAATTAACGTACAGGGGGCCGGAGGAGACCCAGTACTTC,CASSQLTYRGPEETQYF
TRBV28,-,TRBJ2-5,many,TGTGCCAGCAGTCCCCGCCCAATAACACGCTACCAAGAGACCCAGTACTTC,CASSPRPITRYQETQYF
TRBV6-2/TRBV6-3,TRBD1,TRBJ1-1,-,TGTGCCAGCAGTTACGGTGCAGGGGGCGAGAGCAAAAACACTGAAGCTTTCTTT,CASSYGAGGESKNTEAFF
TRBV18,TRBD2,TRBJ2-5,-,TGTGCCAGCTCACCGGTTCTAGCGGGGGGAACTCTGAACAATGAGCAGTACTTC,CASSPVLAGGTLNNEQYF
TRBV5-1,-,TRBJ2-1,-,TGCGCCAGCAGCAAGGGATCCGGCTACTACAATGAGCAGTTCTTC,CASSKGSGYYNEQFF